The subject of this entry is one TCR beta chain. The germline V gene encodes CDR1 LNHDA and CDR2 SQIVND (reference sequence). V was clipped by 4 bases and J by 2 bases; unmatched bases: 6. The CDR3 loop spans 15 amino acids. The donors were in the 120-subject validation cohort; that cohort was separate from the approximately 670-subject first cohort. This entry comes from a study of cytomegalovirus exposure and HLA in healthy donors. Sequencing used immunoSEQ multiplex PCR; TCRdb keeps in-frame clones, though not all of them. This table holds more than 100,000 clones, roughly 88% found once. The rearrangement joins TRBV19 to TRBJ1-1; 8 nucleotides align to TRBD1. The specimen was PBMCs. The receptor comes from a woman between 18 and 29 years old in good health and CMV-seropositive. The CDR3, as DNA: TGTGCCAGTAGTACTAATCCAGGGGGCAACACTGAAGCTTTCTTT. Translated: CASSTNPGGNTEAFF.